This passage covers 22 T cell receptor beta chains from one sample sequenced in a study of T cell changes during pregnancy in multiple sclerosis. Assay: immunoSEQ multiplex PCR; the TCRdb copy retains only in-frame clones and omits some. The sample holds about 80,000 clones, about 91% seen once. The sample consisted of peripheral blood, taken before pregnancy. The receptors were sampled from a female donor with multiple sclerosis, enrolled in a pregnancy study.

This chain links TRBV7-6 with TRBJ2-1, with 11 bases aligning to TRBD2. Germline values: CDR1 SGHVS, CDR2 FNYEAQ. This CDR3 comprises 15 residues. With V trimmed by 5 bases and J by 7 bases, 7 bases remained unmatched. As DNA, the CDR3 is TGTGCCAGCAGCCCCGGGACTAGCGGAGTAAATGAGCAGTTCTTC. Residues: CASSPGTSGVNEQFF.

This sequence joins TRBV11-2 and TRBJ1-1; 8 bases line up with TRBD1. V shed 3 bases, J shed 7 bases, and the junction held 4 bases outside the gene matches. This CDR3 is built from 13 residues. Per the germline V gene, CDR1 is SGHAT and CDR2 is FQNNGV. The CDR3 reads CASSFNRGVEAFF. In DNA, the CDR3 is TGTGCCAGCAGCTTCAACAGGGGGGTTGAAGCTTTCTTT. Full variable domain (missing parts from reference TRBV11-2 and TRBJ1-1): EAGVAQSPRYKIIEKRQSVAFWCNPISGHATLYWYQQILGQGPKLLIQFQNNGVVDDSQLPKDRFSAERLKGVDSTLKIQPAKLEDSAVYLCASSFNRGVEAFFGQGTRLTVV.

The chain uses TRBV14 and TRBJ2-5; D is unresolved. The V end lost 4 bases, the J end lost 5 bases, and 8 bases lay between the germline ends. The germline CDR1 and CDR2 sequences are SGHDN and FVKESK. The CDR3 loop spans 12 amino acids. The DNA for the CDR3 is TGTGCCAGCAGCCTTAATAGCGAGACCCAGTACTTC. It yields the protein CASSLNSETQYF.

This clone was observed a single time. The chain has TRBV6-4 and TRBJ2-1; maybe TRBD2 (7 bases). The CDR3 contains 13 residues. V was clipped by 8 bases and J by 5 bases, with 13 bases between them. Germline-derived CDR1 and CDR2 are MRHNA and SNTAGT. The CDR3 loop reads CASARGANNEQFF. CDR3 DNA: TGTGCCAGCGCCCGGGGGGCAAACAATGAGCAGTTCTTC.

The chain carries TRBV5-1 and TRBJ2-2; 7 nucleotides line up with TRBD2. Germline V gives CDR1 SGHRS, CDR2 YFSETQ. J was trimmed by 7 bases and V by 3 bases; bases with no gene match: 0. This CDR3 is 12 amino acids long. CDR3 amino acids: CASSSGGGELFF. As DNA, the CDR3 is TGCGCCAGCAGCTCGGGGGGCGGGGAGCTGTTTTTT.

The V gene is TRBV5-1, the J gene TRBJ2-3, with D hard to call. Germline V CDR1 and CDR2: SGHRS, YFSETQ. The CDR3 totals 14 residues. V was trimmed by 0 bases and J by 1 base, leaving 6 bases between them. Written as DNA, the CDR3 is TGCGCCAGCAGCTTGGAGCGTCGCACAGATACGCAGTATTTT. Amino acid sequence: CASSLERRTDTQYF.

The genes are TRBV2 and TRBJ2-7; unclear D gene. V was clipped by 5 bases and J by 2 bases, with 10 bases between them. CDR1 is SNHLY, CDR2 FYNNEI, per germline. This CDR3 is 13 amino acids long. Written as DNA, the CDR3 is TGTGCCAGCAGTACACGGGTCACCTACGAGCAGTACTTC. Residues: CASSTRVTYEQYF. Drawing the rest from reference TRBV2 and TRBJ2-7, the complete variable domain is EPEVTQTPSHQVTQMGQEVILRCVPISNHLYFYWYRQILGQKVEFLVSFYNNEISEKSEIFDDQFSVERPDGSNFTLKIRSTKLEDSAMYFCASSTRVTYEQYFGPGTRLTVT.

The CDR3 spells CASSQISGGRETQYF. The DNA for the CDR3 is TGTGCCAGCAGCCAGATTTCGGGGGGGCGAGAGACCCAGTACTTC. The genes are TRBV2 and TRBJ2-5, with 8 bases identical to TRBD2. The CDR3 spans 15 residues. Per the germline V gene, CDR1 is SNHLY and CDR2 is FYNNEI. Trimming removed 6 bases from V and 4 bases from J; junction bases left unmatched: 10.

CDR3 DNA sequence: TGTGCCAGCAGTTTTCAGGCCAACACTGAAGCTTTCTTT. Translating gives CASSFQANTEAFF. The chain links TRBV27 to TRBJ1-1; D unclear. Trimming removed 3 bases from V and 2 bases from J, with 7 bases in between. Germline V CDR1 and CDR2: MNHEY, SMNVEV (reference sequence). This CDR3 has 13 residues.

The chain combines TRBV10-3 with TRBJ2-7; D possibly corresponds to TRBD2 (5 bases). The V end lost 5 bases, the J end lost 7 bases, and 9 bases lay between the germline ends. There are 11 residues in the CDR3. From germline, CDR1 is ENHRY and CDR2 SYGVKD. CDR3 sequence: CAISFTGEQYF. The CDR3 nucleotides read TGTGCCATCAGTTTCACGGGGGAGCAGTACTTC.

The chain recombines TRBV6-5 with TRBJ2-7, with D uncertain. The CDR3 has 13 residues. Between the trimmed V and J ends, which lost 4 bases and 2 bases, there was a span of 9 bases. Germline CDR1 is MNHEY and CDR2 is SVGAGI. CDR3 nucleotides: TGTGCCAGCAGTTTCGGGTCCACCTACGAGCAGTACTTC. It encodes CASSFGSTYEQYF.

The CDR3 bases are TGTGCCAGCAGCTTATCTTCGGGGGGCGGCACTGAAGCTTTCTTT. As protein: CASSLSSGGGTEAFF. V and J are TRBV7-9 and TRBJ1-1, with D possibly matching TRBD1 (6 bases). This CDR3 region has 15 residues. Trimming removed 2 bases at V and 4 bases at J, with 14 bases between. Germline CDR1 reads SEHNR; CDR2 reads FQNEAQ (reference sequence).

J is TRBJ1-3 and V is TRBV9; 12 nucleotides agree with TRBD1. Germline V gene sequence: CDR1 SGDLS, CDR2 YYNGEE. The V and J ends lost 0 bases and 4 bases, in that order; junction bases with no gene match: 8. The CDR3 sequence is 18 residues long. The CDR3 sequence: CASSVGGGQGAAGNTIYF. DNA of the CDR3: TGTGCCAGCAGCGTAGGTGGGGGACAGGGGGCGGCCGGAAACACCATATATTTT.

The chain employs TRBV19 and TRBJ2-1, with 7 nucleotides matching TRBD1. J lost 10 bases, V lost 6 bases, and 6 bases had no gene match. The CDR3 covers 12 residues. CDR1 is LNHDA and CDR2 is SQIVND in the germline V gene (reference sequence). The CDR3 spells CASSGTVKEQFF. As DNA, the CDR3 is TGTGCCAGTAGCGGGACAGTTAAGGAGCAGTTCTTC.

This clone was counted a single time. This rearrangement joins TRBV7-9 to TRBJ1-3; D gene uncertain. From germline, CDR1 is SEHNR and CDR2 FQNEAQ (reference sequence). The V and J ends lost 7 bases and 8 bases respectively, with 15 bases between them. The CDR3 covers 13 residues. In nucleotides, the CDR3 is TGTGCCAGCACCCCGCACAGCCTGGACACCATATATTTT. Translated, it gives CASTPHSLDTIYF.

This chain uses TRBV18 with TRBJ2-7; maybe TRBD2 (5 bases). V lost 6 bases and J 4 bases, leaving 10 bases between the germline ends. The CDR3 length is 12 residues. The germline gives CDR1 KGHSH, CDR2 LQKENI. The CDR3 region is CASSPGSYEQYF. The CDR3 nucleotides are TGTGCCAGCTCCCCGGGGTCGTACGAGCAGTACTTC.

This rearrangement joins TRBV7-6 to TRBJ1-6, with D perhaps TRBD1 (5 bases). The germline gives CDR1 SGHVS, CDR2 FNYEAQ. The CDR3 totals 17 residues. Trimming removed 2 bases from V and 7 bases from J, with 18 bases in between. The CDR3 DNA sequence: TGTGCCAGCAGCTTATCGTTGGGCCAGGGAGGGAATTCACCCCTCCACTTT. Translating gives CASSLSLGQGGNSPLHF.

The DNA for the CDR3 is TGTGCCAGCAGCTTACATAGCGGGGGGCTAAACACCGGGGAGCTGTTTTTT. It translates to CASSLHSGGLNTGELFF. The chain has TRBV11-2 and TRBJ2-2; 10 bases are shared with TRBD2. This CDR3 is 17 amino acids long. Germline lookup yields CDR1 SGHAT and CDR2 FQNNGV. J gave up 2 bases and V 2 bases, and 5 bases lay outside the gene matches.

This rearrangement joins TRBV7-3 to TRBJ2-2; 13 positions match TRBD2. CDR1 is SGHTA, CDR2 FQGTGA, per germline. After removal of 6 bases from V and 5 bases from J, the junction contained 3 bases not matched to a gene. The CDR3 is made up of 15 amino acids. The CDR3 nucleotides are TGTGCCAGCAGGCAGGGACTAGCGGGGACCGGGGAGCTGTTTTTT. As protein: CASRQGLAGTGELFF.

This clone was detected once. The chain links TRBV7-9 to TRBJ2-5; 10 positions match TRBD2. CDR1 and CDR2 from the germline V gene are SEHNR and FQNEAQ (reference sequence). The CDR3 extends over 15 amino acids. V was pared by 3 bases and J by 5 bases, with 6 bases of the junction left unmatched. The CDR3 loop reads CASSLERGGVETQYF. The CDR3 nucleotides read TGTGCCAGCAGCTTGGAGCGGGGGGGCGTGGAGACCCAGTACTTC.

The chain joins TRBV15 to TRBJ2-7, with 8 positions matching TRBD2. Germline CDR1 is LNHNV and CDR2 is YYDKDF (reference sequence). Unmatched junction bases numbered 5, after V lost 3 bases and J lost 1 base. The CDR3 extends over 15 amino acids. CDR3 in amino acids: CATSSAGGGSYEQYF. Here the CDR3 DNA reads TGTGCCACCAGCAGCGCGGGGGGCGGTTCCTACGAGCAGTACTTC.

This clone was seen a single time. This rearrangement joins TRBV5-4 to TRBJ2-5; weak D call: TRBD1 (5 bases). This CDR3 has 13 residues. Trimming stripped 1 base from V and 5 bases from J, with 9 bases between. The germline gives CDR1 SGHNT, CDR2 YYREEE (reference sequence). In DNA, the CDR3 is TGTGCCAGCAGCTTGATGGGGCCGGAGACCCAGTACTTC. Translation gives CASSLMGPETQYF.